The clone carrying this TCR beta chain was detected only a few times. The antigen remains unidentified. Constant-segment primers and 5'RACE yielded cDNA libraries for TCR alpha and TCR beta, each carrying sample barcodes and UMIs. TCRdb re-derived calls from the 5' RACE reads in MiXCR, one entry per CDR3 protein. The sample has about 180,000 distinct CDR3 sequences, more than 15% seen once. V was cut by 1 base and J by 2 bases, with 6 bases left in between. This CDR3 is 13 amino acids long. This record comes from a study of T-cell memory formation after mild COVID-19. Points from the study as a whole: CD8+ contracting clones occupied EMRA, while CD4+ ones occupied mainly CM and EM. Pre-infection memory harbored some responding clones, suggesting cross-reactive memory joined. A second wave of clones peaked on day 37, and their SARS-CoV-2 specificity went unconfirmed.

Material for sequencing was PBMCs or a T cell subset sorted from them (not recorded which). This TCR was recovered from an adult woman who had mild COVID-19 (a few samples of this study predate the infection). Cell type and time point are not known. This chain uses TRBV12-3 or TRBV12-4 with TRBJ2-7; D is unresolved. The CDR3 is CASSLGVPYEQYF. The CDR3 region has the DNA TGTGCCAGCAGTTTAGGGGTTCCCTACGAGCAGTACTTC.